This TCR beta chain emerged from a study of response to subunit inactivated influenza vaccine. Study-wide findings and caveats: Few additional T cells are recruited per seasonal influenza vaccination, authors suggested.

Losses at the gene ends were 6 bases for V and 1 base for J; bases not matched to a gene: 8. The CDR3 loop spans 14 amino acids. Germline V gene data show CDR1 as DFQATT and CDR2 as SNEGSKA (reference sequence). TCRdb re-called the RT-PCR reads with MiXCR, one entry per CDR3 protein. Of about half a million distinct CDR3 sequences detected, approximately 10% appear once; the ten largest clones hold approximately 12%. At least ten counts were recorded for this clonotype. As yet, its antigen is unknown. The chain links TRBV20-1 to TRBJ2-5; 7 nucleotides agree with TRBD1. The source material was PBMCs from blood, sampled roughly 47 days after vaccination. The sequence was obtained from a man aged 45-60 years who received an inactivated influenza vaccine. The CDR3, as DNA: TGCAGTGCCACTCCACAGGGGCGCCAAGAGACCCAGTACTTC. Its translation is CSATPQGRQETQYF.